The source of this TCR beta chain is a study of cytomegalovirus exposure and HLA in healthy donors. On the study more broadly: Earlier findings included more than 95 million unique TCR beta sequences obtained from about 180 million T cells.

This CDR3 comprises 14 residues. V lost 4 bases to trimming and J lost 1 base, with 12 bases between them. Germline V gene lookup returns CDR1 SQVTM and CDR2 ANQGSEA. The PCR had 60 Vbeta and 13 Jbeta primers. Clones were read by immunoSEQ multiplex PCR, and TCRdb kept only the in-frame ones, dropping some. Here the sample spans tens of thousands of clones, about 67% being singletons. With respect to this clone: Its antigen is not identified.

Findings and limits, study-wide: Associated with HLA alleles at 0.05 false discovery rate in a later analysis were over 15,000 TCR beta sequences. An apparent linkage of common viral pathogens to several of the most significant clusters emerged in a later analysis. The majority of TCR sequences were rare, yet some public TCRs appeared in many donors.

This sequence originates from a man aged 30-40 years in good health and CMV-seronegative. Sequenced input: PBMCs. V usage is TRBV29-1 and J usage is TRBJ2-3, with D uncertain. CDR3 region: CSVARYTGTDTQYF. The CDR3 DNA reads TGCAGCGTTGCTCGCTATACGGGCACAGATACGCAGTATTTT.